The 15 T cell receptor beta chains given below trace back to one sample, sequenced in a study of CXCR3-negative and CXCR3-positive naive CD8 T cells (dated by TCRdb to the late 2010s). The sequencer was a NextSeq 550. The Human TCR Profiling Kit (MiLaboratory) was used to make UMI-labeled 5' RACE TRB cDNA libraries. Reprocessed by TCRdb, the reads give a single entry per CDR3 protein sequence, without DNA. This sample's table carries 35,000 to 55,000 distinct CDR3 sequences. Roughly 2.4% of the sample goes to the ten largest clones. The sequenced sample was naive CXCR3- CD8+ T cells from blood. In light of the paper, this sample's cell subset or site label describes: CD45RO-CCR7+CD27+CD95- naive CD8+ T cells lacking CXCR3 (TNR3-). The origin of the receptors is a human donor in good health. Some clones in this sample may be carry-over from other donors' samples.

The rearrangement joins TRBV6-2 or TRBV6-3 to TRBJ2-2. CDR1 MNHEY and CDR2 SVGEGT come from the germline V gene. The CDR3 sequence is 14 residues long. This CDR3 reads CASSLDMNTGELFF.

The chain joins TRBV5-1 to TRBJ1-1. The CDR3 covers 14 residues. Germline CDR1 SGHRS, CDR2 YFSETQ. This CDR3 reads CASSSLVQNTEAFF.

The chain combines TRBV6-5 with TRBJ1-1; as DNA is missing, the TRBD1 call by TCRdb cannot be tested. There are 13 residues in the CDR3. The germline gives CDR1 MNHEY, CDR2 SVGAGI. The CDR3: CASSAGLDTEAFF.

The chain employs TRBV23-1 and TRBJ2-7; TCRdb picks TRBD1, but there is no DNA to check that call. TRBV23-1 falls under the ORF class, with uncertain function. The CDR3 has 21 amino acids. CDR3 sequence: CASSQSGKGTGCKNYSYEQYF.

The rearrangement links TRBV27 to TRBJ2-4; the D gene TCRdb calls, TRBD2, cannot be checked with no DNA. The germline gives CDR1 MNHEY, CDR2 SMNVEV (reference sequence). The CDR3 runs 15 residues. The CDR3 is CASSFETDGGGIQYF.

The V and J genes are TRBV6-2 or TRBV6-3 and TRBJ1-1. This CDR3 has 13 amino acids. Looked up from germline, CDR1 is MNHEY and CDR2 is SVGEGT. CDR3 sequence reads: CASSYRGGTEAFF.

This sequence joins TRBV12-3 or TRBV12-4 and TRBJ2-4; TCRdb's D gene call, TRBD1, goes unchecked for lack of DNA. This CDR3 comprises 16 residues. CDR3 amino acids: CASPWDKTLAKNIQYF.

This sequence joins TRBV13 and TRBJ2-7; TCRdb's assignment of TRBD1 cannot be checked, as there is no DNA. The CDR3 contains 14 residues. The germline CDR1 and CDR2 sequences are PRHDT and FYEKMQ (reference sequence). The CDR3 spells CASSSGSGVYEQYF.

The chain uses TRBV7-9 and TRBJ2-7; TCRdb names TRBD2, which stays unverified in the absence of DNA. The CDR3 contains 16 residues. Germline assignment: CDR1 SEHNR and CDR2 FQNEAQ (reference sequence). CDR3 protein: CASSLVPSGSAGEQYF. Full variable domain (missing parts from reference TRBV7-9 and TRBJ2-7): DTGVSQNPRHKITKRGQNVTFRCDPISEHNRLYWYRQTLGQGPEFLTYFQNEAQLEKSRLLSDRFSAERPKGSFSTLEIQRTEQGDSAMYLCASSLVPSGSAGEQYFGPGTRLTVT.

The CDR3 spells CASTTGGPQGMNTEAFF. The genes are TRBV12-3 or TRBV12-4 and TRBJ1-1; TCRdb designates TRBD1, a call that cannot be tested without DNA. The CDR3 covers 17 residues.

The rearrangement links TRBV27 to TRBJ1-2; TCRdb's D gene call, TRBD1, goes unchecked for lack of DNA. The CDR3 has 16 residues. The V gene's germline CDR1 is MNHEY and CDR2 SMNVEV (reference sequence). This CDR3 reads CASSPGTGVSSYGYTF.

The CDR3 sequence is CASSSTGTHTDTQYF. J is TRBJ2-3 and V is TRBV5-1; TCRdb's D call, TRBD1, is unchecked because there is no DNA. The CDR3 consists of 15 residues. Germline CDR1 is SGHRS and CDR2 is YFSETQ. The full variable domain, in which reference TRBV5-1 and TRBJ2-3 provide the parts outside the CDR3, is KAGVTQTPRYLIKTRGQQVTLSCSPISGHRSVSWYQQTPGQGLQFLFEYFSETQRNKGNFPGRFSGRQFSNSRSEMNVSTLELGDSALYLCASSSTGTHTDTQYFGPGTRLTVL.

The chain combines TRBV5-1 with TRBJ2-7. This CDR3 is 11 amino acids long. Germline values: CDR1 SGHRS, CDR2 YFSETQ. CDR3 sequence: CASITTYEQYF.

This sequence joins TRBV11-2 and TRBJ2-6; without DNA, the TCRdb call of TRBD1 cannot be checked. The CDR3 covers 16 residues. Germline V gene lookup returns CDR1 SGHAT and CDR2 FQNNGV. CDR3 amino acids: CASTPTGGSGANDLTF. Together with reference TRBV11-2 and TRBJ2-6, the CDR3 gives the full variable domain: EAGVAQSPRYKIIEKRQSVAFWCNPISGHATLYWYQQILGQGPKLLIQFQNNGVVDDSQLPKDRFSAERLKGVDSTLKIQPAKLEDSAVYLCASTPTGGSGANDLTFGAGSRLTVL.

This sequence joins TRBV29-1 and TRBJ2-2; TCRdb proposes TRBD1, but this gene call is untestable without DNA. Germline V gives CDR1 SQVTM, CDR2 ANQGSEA. There are 12 residues in the CDR3. The CDR3 loop reads CSVVRGSGELFF.